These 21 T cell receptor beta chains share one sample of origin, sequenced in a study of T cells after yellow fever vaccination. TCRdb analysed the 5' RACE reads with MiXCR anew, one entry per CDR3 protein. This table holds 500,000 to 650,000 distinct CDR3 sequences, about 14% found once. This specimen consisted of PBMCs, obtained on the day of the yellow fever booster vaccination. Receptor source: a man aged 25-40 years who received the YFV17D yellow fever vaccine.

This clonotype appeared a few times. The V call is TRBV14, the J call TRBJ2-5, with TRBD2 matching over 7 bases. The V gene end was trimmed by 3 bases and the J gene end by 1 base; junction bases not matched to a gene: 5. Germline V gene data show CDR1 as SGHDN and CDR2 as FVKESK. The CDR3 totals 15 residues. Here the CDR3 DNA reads TGTGCCAGCAGCCAGCTAGCGGACCCCCAAGAGACCCAGTACTTC. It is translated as CASSQLADPQETQYF. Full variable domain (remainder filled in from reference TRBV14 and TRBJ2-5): EAGVTQFPSHSVIEKGQTVTLRCDPISGHDNLYWYRRVMGKEIKFLLHFVKESKQDESGMPNNRFLAERTGGTYSTLKVQPAELEDSGVYFCASSQLADPQETQYFGPGTRLLVL.

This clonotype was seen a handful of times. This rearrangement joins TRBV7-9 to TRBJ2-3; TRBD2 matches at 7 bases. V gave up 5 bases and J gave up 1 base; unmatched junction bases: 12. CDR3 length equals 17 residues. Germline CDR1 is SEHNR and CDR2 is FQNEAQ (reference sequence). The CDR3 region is CASSPSGNLVRTDTQYF. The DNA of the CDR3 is TGTGCCAGCAGCCCCAGCGGGAACTTAGTGCGCACAGATACGCAGTATTTT.

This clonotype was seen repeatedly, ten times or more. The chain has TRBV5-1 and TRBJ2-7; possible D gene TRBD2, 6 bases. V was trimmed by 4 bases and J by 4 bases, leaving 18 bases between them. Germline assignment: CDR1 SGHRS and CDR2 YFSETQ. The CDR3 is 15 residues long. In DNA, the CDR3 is TGCGCCAGCAGCCGAACCGGGACTTTCACGTACGAGCAGTACTTC. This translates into CASSRTGTFTYEQYF. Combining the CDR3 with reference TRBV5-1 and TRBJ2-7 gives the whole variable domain KAGVTQTPRYLIKTRGQQVTLSCSPISGHRSVSWYQQTPGQGLQFLFEYFSETQRNKGNFPGRFSGRQFSNSRSEMNVSTLELGDSALYLCASSRTGTFTYEQYFGPGTRLTVT.

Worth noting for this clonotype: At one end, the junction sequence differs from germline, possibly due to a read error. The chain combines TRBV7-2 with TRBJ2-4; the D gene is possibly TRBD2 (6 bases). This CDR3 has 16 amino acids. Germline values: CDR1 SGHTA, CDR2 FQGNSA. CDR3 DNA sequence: TGTGCCAGCAGCTCTCTAGGAGGAGGGCTCCATGACATTCCGTACTTC. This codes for CASSSLGGGLHDIPYF.

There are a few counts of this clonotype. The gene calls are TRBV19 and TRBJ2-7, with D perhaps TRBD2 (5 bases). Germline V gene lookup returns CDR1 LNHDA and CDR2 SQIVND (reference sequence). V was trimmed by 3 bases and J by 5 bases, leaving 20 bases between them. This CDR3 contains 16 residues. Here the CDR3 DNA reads TGTGCCAGTAGTATCCGGGAAGCGGTCGGTGGGCACGAGCAGTACTTC. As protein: CASSIREAVGGHEQYF.

DNA of the CDR3: TGTGCCAGCAGCGCAACGATATCTGGTACCAAAAACATTCAGTACTTC. It codes for CASSATISGTKNIQYF. The V and J genes are TRBV14 and TRBJ2-4; D not resolved. Trimming removed 5 bases at V and 2 bases at J, with 16 bases between. Germline-derived CDR1 and CDR2 are SGHDN and FVKESK. This CDR3 comprises 16 residues.

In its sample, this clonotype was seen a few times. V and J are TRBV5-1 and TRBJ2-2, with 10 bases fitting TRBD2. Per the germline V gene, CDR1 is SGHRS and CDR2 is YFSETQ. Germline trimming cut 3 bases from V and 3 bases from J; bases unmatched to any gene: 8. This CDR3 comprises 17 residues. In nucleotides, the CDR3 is TGCGCCAGCAGCTCCCACCTGAGCGGGAGGGACACCGGGGAGCTGTTTTTT. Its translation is CASSSHLSGRDTGELFF.

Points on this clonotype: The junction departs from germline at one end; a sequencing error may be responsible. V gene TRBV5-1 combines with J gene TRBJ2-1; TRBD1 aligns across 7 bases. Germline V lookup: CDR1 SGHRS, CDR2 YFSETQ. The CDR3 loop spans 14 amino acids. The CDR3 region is CTSSGQTRHNEQFF. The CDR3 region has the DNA TGCACCAGCTCGGGACAGACGCGCCACAATGAGCAGTTCTTC. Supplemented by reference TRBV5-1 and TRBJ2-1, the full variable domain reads KAGVTQTPRYLIKTRGQQVTLSCSPISGHRSVSWYQQTPGQGLQFLFEYFSETQRNKGNFPGRFSGRQFSNSRSEMNVSTLELGDSALYLCTSSGQTRHNEQFFGPGTRLTVL.

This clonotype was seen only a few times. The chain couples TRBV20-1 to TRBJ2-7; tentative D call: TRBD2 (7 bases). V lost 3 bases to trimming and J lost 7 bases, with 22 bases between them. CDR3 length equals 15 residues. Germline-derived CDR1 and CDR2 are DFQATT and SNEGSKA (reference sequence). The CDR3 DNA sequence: TGCAGTGCTAGCGGGGGCGGGAGTTATTCGGGGGAGCAGTACTTC. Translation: CSASGGGSYSGEQYF.

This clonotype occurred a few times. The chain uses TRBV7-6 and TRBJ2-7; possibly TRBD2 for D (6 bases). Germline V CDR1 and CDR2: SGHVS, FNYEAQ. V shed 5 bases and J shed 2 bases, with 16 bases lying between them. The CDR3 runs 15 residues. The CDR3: CASSHIGTPPYEQYF. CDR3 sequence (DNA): TGTGCCAGCAGCCATATAGGGACTCCTCCCTACGAGCAGTACTTC.

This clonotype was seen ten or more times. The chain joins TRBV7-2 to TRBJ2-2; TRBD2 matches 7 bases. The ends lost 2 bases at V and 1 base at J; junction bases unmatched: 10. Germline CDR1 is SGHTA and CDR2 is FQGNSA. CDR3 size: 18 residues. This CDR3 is CASSLRAVGGGNTGELFF. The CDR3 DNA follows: TGTGCCAGCAGCTTAAGGGCCGTCGGCGGGGGGAACACCGGGGAGCTGTTTTTT.

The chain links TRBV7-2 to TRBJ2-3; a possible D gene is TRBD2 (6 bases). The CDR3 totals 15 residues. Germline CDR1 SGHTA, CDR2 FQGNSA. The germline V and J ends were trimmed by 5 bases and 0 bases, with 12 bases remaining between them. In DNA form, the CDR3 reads TGTGCCAGCAGCGACCCCGGGACTAGCACAGATACGCAGTATTTT. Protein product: CASSDPGTSTDTQYF.

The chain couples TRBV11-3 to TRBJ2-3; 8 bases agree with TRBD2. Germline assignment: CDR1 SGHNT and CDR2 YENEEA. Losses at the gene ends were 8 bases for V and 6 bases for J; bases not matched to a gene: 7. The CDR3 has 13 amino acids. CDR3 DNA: TGTGCCAGCGGGGCGGGAGGAAAGGATACGCAGTATTTT. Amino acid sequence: CASGAGGKDTQYF.

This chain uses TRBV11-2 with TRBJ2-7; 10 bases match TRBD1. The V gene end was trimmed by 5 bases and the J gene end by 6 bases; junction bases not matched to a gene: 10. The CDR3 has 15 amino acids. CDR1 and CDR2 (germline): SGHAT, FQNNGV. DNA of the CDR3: TGTGCCAGCAGCACCACGCTGGACAGGGGGGGCGAGCAGTACTTC. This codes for CASSTTLDRGGEQYF. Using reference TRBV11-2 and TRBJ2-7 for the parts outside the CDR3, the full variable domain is EAGVAQSPRYKIIEKRQSVAFWCNPISGHATLYWYQQILGQGPKLLIQFQNNGVVDDSQLPKDRFSAERLKGVDSTLKIQPAKLEDSAVYLCASSTTLDRGGEQYFGPGTRLTVT.

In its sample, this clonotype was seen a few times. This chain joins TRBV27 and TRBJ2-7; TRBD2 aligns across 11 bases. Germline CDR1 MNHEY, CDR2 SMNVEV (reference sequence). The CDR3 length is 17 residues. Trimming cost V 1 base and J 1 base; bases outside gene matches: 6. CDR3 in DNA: TGTGCCAGCAGTTTATTGGCTAGCGGGAGGAAGTCCTACGAGCAGTACTTC. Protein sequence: CASSLLASGRKSYEQYF.

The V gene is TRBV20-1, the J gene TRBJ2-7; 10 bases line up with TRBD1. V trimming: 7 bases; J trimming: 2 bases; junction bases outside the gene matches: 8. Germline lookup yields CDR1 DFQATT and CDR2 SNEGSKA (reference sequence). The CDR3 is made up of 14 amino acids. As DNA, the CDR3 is TGCAGTGTCGCCCCCGGGACAGGGGCCTACGAGCAGTACTTC. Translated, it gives CSVAPGTGAYEQYF.

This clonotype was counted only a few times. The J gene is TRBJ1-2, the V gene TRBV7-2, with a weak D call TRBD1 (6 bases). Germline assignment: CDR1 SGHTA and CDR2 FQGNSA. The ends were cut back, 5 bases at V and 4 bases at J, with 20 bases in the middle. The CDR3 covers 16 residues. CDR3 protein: CASSGGGASRGYGYTF. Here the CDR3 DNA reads TGTGCCAGCAGCGGGGGGGGCGCGAGCAGGGGCTATGGCTACACCTTC.

CDR3 in DNA: TGCAGTGCCCCCGTATATATCCTGTTCCCTGAGACCCAGTACTTC. Its translation: CSAPVYILFPETQYF. This chain connects TRBV20-1 to TRBJ2-5, with D uncertain. CDR1 and CDR2 from the germline V gene are DFQATT and SNEGSKA (reference sequence). V dropped 6 bases and J dropped 5 bases, with 22 bases sitting between them. There are 15 residues in the CDR3.

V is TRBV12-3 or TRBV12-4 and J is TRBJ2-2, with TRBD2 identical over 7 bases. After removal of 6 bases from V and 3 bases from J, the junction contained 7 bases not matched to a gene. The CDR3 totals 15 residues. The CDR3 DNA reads TGTGCCAGCAGAACTAGCGCTCGACACACCGGGGAGCTGTTTTTT. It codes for CASRTSARHTGELFF.

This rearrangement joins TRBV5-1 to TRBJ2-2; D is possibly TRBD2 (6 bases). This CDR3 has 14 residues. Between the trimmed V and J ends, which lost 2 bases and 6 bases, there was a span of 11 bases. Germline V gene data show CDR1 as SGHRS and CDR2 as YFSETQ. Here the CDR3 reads CASSFGSSAGELFF. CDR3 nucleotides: TGCGCCAGCAGCTTCGGGAGTTCGGCCGGGGAGCTGTTTTTT.

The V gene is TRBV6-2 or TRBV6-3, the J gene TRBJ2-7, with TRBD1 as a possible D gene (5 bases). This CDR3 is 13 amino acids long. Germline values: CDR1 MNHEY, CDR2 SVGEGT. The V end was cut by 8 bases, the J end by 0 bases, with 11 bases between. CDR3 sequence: CASDPGPSYEQYF. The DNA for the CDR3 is TGTGCCAGCGATCCAGGGCCCTCCTACGAGCAGTACTTC.